This T cell receptor (beta chain) derives from a study of T-cell memory formation after mild COVID-19. Regarding the study as a whole: Most CD4+ clones that shrank were in CM and EM, while CD8+ ones turned up in EMRA.

Trimming cost V 3 bases and J 2 bases, with 6 bases left between them. This CDR3 is built from 13 residues. Germline CDR1 is LGHDT and CDR2 is YNNKEL (reference sequence). Concerning this clonotype: Antigen unknown.

TCRdb analysed the 5' RACE reads with MiXCR anew, one entry per CDR3 protein. The repertoire consists of about 62,000 distinct CDR3 sequences, with about a tenth occurring once and the leading ten covering 1.1%. This clonotype was obtained from a man in his late teens or twenties who had mild COVID-19 (a few samples of this study predate the infection). Cell type and time point are not known. The sequencing sample was made of PBMCs or a T cell subset sorted from them (not recorded which). The rearrangement links TRBV3-1 to TRBJ2-3; D ambiguous. The CDR3 DNA sequence: TGTGCCAGCAGCCACGAGTCCACAGATACGCAGTATTTT. Translating it yields CASSHESTDTQYF.